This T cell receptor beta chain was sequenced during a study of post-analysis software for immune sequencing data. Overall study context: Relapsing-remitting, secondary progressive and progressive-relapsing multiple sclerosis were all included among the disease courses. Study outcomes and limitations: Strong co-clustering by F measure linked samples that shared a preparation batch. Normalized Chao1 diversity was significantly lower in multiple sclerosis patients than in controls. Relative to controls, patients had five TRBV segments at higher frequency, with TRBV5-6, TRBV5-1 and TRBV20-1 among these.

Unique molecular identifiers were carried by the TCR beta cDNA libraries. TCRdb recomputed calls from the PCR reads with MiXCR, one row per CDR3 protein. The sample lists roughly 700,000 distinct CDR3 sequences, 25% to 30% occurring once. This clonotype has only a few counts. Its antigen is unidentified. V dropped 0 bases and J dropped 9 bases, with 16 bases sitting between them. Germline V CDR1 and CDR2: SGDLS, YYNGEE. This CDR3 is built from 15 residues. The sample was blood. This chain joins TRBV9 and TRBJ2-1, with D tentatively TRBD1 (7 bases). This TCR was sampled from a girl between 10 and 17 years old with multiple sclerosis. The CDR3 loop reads CASSVVGQGGTEQFF. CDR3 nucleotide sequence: TGTGCCAGCAGCGTAGTGGGTCAGGGGGGTACTGAGCAGTTCTTC.